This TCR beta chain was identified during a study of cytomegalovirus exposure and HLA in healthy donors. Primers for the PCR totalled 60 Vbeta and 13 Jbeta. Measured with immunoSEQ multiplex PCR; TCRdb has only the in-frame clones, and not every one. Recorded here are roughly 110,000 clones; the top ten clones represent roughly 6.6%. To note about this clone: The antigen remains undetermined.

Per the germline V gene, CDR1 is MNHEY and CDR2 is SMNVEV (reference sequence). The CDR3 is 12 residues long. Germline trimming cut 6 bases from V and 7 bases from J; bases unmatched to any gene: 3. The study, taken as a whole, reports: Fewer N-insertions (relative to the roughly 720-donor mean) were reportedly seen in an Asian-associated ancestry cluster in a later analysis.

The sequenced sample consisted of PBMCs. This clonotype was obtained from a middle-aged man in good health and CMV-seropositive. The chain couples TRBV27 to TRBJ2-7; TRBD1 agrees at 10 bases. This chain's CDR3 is CASSGQGEEQYF. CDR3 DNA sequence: TGTGCCAGCAGCGGACAGGGGGAAGAGCAGTACTTC.